The present T cell receptor beta chain was sequenced within a study of cytomegalovirus exposure and HLA in healthy donors (dated by TCRdb to 2015 to 2018). For the wider study: An earlier analysis of fewer than 750 of the donors reported 276 Gb of sequence data and 100 million to 120 million unique TCR beta sequences obtained from around 190 million T cells. An early release covering over 500 HLA-typed donors comprised about 320 gigabases of sequencing data and 85 million to 100 million unique TCR sequences. Donor age, sex, ethnicity and CMV serostatus were compiled alongside the repertoire data. Along with the roughly 610-subject first cohort, a separate validation cohort of over a hundred different subjects was used. In the later analysis, no new phenotypic data were used to find candidate immune exposures; instead, reliance was placed on TCR beta sequences and their occurrence across donors. A later analysis re-analyzed previously published TCR beta repertoires from 666 donors and added high-resolution HLA genotyping to study TCR occurrence patterns. The genetic ancestry cluster associated with self-reported Caucasian donors included 80% to 90% of the 398 genotyped donors. The T cell repertoires of 550 to 850 subjects were profiled by immunosequencing and related to cytomegalovirus serostatus. High-throughput TCR immunosequencing, statistical association of individual TCRs with disease status, and machine learning were combined to predict cytomegalovirus infection status. Genome-wide SNP genotypes for about three fifths of the roughly 670 donors were used in a later genetic analysis, which treated that subset as a discovery cohort. Class I and class II HLA loci were covered by the typing at four-digit resolution. The number of donors typed differed by locus, with about 629-630 for A, B, C, DRB1 and DQB1, 522 for DQA1, 600 to 610 for DPA1, and around 430 for DPB1. The study aimed to test whether cataloging public T cell receptors could reveal signatures of past pathogen exposure. An earlier analysis of some 500 of the donors applied high-throughput TCR beta sequencing to assess whether each TCR beta V gene segment acted as functional or pseudogenic. On average, roughly 240,000 unique TCR beta nucleotide sequences were sequenced per donor among fewer than 500 genotyped donors of the cohort, with 15% to 20% of those sequences being non-productive. Every repertoire in the discovery cohort had been generated on one and the same sequencing platform. A handful of DR-DQ haplotypes were handled as single units for association and clustering because linkage in the cohort was strong.

The library came from the immunoSEQ multiplex PCR assay. A mixture of 60 forward primers for TCR Vbeta segments and 13 reverse primers for TCR Jbeta segments was used in the multiplex PCR. The CDR3 region of rearranged TCR beta genes was amplified from genomic DNA by a multiplex PCR assay. The amplified TCR beta libraries were sequenced on the Illumina HiSeq System as 87-base-pair reads. Processing in the source paper ran as follows. A later analysis counted some 80 million unique TCR beta chains across the approximately 700 repertoires, and about 10 million of these chains were shared by at least two donors. A nearest-neighbor algorithm error-corrected the raw reads and collapsed the reads into unique sequences, merging closely related sequences to remove PCR and sequencing errors. V, D and J gene segments were assigned by aligning CDR3 sequences to IMGT reference sequences. Each retained sequence needed at least a six-nucleotide match to both a V gene segment and a J gene segment. Rearrangements were called productive when the CDR3 lacked stop codons and stayed in frame with V and J; all others were non-productive. Following IMGT convention, CDR3 was defined as the stretch from the second conserved V-encoded cysteine up to the conserved J-encoded phenylalanine. In an earlier analysis of 587 of the donors, sequences lacking an unambiguous match to a single V gene segment were excluded. An earlier analysis of 500 to 700 of the donors classified V segments as functional when productive rearrangements were above 56.7% and as segregating when the standard deviation between donors was above 5%. A statistical classification framework was built for diagnosing cytomegalovirus status from the catalog of TCR beta chain sequences. A later analysis assigned V and J genes by comparing TCR nucleotide sequences with IMGT/GENE-DB human TR gene sequences. Using the TCRdist pipeline, a later analysis assigned CDR3 sequences along with most-parsimonious VDJ recombination scenarios. In a later analysis, each TCR beta chain was defined by its CDR3 amino acid sequence together with its V-gene family, and reads without a unique V-gene family were excluded. To address suspected cross-contamination and a sequencing artifact, a later analysis removed around 590 highly shared, low-generation-probability nucleotide sequences. A later analysis calculated a clonal expansion index for each public chain from normalized within-repertoire ranks of inferred template counts. A later analysis computed generation probabilities with a VDJ recombination model fitted to out-of-frame rearrangements, and checked the results against IGoR. In a later analysis, hypergeometric tests were used to score TCR-TCR, TCR-HLA and TCR-CMV co-occurrence, with a repertoire-size bias correction applied to TCR pairs. False discovery rates were estimated in a later analysis by permuting HLA or CMV assignments 20 times. In a later analysis, co-occurring TCRs were grouped using DBSCAN, with TCRdist sequence similarity added in when clustering inside HLA-allele-positive subsets. Repertoires with fewer than 30,000 or more than 120,000 public chains, plus five repertoires with anomalous nucleotide sharing, were excluded from co-occurrence clustering. The immuneACCESS repertoire file appears here via TCRdb, limited to in-frame rearrangements. These files lack a portion of the clones; in checked studies, under half of the deficit traces to unresolved V genes, and the cause of the others is not known. That table gives V, J and clone size, and the DNA gave D and trimming. In this sample the table shows 150,000 to 200,000 clones, 75% to 90% of which occur a single time. Jointly, the top ten make up over 4% of the sample.

This clone was observed a few times. Its antigen has not been determined. The input lacks base qualities; no much larger clone sits a single base away. Here is what the overall study found, with its caveats: Because the 87-base-pair reads could not distinguish some IMGT-functional V segments, including TRBV6-2 and TRBV6-3, those segments were excluded. In a later genetic analysis, a missense DCLRE1C variant was associated with V-gene and J-gene trimming of TCR beta chains, and the association was replicated in an independent cohort. The study gave a list of roughly 150 TCR beta chains associated with cytomegalovirus. Linkage disequilibrium might explain the correlated functional status among segregating V segments, but an unknown experimental factor could not be excluded. A cluster of highly shared sequence variants was judged likely to be a technical artifact of the sequencing pipeline. CMV serostatus was the only immune exposure information available for the cohort. HLA typing was unavailable for some donors at each locus, so association tests used only the typed subset. In both the original and validation cohorts, the classifier was reported to diagnose cytomegalovirus status with high specificity and sensitivity. According to a later analysis, most CMV-associated TCR beta chains appeared to be HLA-restricted, and the HLA associations seemed to be driven largely by CMV exposure. A later genetic analysis reported fewer N-insertions in productive TCRs among donors in an Asian-associated ancestry cluster than the approximately 670-donor mean. A few of the identified cytomegalovirus-associated TCR beta chains were confirmed in vitro to be specific for cytomegalovirus antigens. When HLA alleles, especially DR and DQ, strongly co-occurred, TCR associations were difficult to assign to individual alleles. Sequencing depth was assumed to be roughly uniform across donors in the presence/absence analyses, though that assumption may not hold. According to a later analysis, TCR association rates differed among HLA loci, with DRB1 alleles showing the most associated TCRs and HLA-C alleles showing the fewest. In this cohort, only TCR beta chains were sequenced, and detectable features were limited by the absence of alpha or paired-chain data. Compared with equally common non-associated chains, HLA-associated TCR beta chains in a later analysis were more clonally expanded and had lower generation probabilities. According to a later analysis, parvovirus B19, influenza, CMV and Epstein-Barr virus appeared linked to several top co-occurrence clusters. In a later analysis, about 16,000 TCR beta sequences were associated with specific HLA alleles at a false discovery rate of 0.05. The authors suggested that the approach could potentially be generalized to other disease states and immunological phenotypes. While some public TCRs were present in many individuals, most TCR sequences turned up only very rarely across donors. Because counts were too low, some 17 rarely observed V segments, including chromosome 9 orphons, were excluded from the earlier analysis of fewer than 650 of the donors. A further reported finding was that TCR beta sequences accurately predicted the HLA-A and HLA-B alleles for most subjects in the first cohort. An earlier analysis of around 500 of the donors showed that most TCR beta V segments appeared in productive rearrangements either about 87% or about 30% of the time, which broadly matched IMGT annotations.

From cysteine to phenylalanine, the CDR3 is 15 amino acids long. Just CDR3 DNA is preserved here, 45 bases in frame from base 1. Trimming takes 0 bases from V and 6 bases from J, and the germline ends sit 14 bases apart. The germline V gene gives CDR1 as LGHNA and CDR2 as YNFKEQ. The cohort comprised under 700 healthy bone marrow donors. All cohort members were sampled while nominally healthy, although unrecorded immune exposures were likely present. The donor was CMV seropositive and belonged to the group of around 300 seropositive cohort members. Each donor provided a peripheral blood sample, and peripheral blood mononuclear cells were used for TCR beta sequencing. The Qiagen DNeasy Blood Extraction Kit was used to extract genomic DNA from the blood cell samples.

The receptor was derived from a man in his fifties in good health and CMV-seropositive. This chain joins TRBV4-2 to TRBJ1-1; TRBD1 might be the D gene, on 5 matching bases. Sequencing was carried out using PBMCs. CDR3 loop: CASSQDWGLRSEAFF. The base sequence is TGTGCCAGCAGCCAAGATTGGGGCCTTCGGTCTGAAGCTTTCTTT.